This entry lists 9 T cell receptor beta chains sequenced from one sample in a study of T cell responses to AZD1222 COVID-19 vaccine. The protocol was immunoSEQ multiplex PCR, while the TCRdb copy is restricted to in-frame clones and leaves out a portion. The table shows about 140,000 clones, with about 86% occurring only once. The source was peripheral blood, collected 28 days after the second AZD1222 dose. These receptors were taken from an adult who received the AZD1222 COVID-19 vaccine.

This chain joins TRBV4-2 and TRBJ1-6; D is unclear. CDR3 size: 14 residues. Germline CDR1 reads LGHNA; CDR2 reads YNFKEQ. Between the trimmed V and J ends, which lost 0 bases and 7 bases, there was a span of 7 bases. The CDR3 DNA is TGTGCCAGCAGCCAAGAGTGGCAGAATTCACCCCTCCACTTT. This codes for CASSQEWQNSPLHF.

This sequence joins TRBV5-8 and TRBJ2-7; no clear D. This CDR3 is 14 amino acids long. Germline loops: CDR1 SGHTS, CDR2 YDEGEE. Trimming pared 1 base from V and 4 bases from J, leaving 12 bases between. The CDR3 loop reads CASSLRHPGYEQYF. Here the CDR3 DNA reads TGTGCCAGCAGCTTGAGGCACCCTGGGTACGAGCAGTACTTC.

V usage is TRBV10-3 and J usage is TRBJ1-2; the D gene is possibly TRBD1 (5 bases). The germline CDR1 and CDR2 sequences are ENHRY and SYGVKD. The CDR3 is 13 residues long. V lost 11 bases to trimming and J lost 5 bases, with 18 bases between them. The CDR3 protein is CAASAGHPYGYTF. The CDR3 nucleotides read TGTGCCGCCAGTGCCGGACACCCATATGGCTACACCTTC.

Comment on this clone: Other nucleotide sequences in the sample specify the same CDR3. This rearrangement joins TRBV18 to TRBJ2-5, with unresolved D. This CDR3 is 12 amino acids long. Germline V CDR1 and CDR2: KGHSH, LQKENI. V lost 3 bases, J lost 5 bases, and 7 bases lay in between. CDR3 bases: TGTGCCAGCTCACCCGTAGGGGAGACCCAGTACTTC. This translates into CASSPVGETQYF. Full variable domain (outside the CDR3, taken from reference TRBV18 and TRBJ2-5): NAGVMQNPRHLVRRRGQEARLRCSPMKGHSHVYWYRQLPEEGLKFMVYLQKENIIDESGMPKERFSAEFPKEGPSILRIQQVVRGDSAAYFCASSPVGETQYFGPGTRLLVL.

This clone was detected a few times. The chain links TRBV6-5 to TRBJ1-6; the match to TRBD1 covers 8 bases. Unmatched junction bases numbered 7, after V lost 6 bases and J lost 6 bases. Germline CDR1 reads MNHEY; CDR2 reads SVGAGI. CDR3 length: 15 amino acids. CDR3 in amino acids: CASSMDRVGNSPLHF. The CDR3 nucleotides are TGTGCCAGCAGCATGGACAGGGTTGGTAATTCACCCCTCCACTTT.

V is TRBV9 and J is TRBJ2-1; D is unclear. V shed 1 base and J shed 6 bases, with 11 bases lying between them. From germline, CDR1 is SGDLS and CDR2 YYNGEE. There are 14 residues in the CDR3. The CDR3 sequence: CASSVIAHSNEQFF. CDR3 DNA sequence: TGTGCCAGCAGCGTAATTGCTCATTCCAATGAGCAGTTCTTC.

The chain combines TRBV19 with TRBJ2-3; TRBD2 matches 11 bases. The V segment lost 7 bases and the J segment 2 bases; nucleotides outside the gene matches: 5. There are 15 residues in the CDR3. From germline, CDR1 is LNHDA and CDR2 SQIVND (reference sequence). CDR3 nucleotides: TGTGCCAGTACCCCGACTAGCGGGGTCACAGATACGCAGTATTTT. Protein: CASTPTSGVTDTQYF.

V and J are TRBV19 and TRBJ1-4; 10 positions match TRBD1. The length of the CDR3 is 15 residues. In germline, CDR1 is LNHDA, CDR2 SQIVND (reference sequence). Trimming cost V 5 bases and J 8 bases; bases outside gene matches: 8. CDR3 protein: CASSSRQGAWEKLFF. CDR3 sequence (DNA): TGTGCCAGTAGTTCCCGACAGGGGGCATGGGAAAAACTGTTTTTT.

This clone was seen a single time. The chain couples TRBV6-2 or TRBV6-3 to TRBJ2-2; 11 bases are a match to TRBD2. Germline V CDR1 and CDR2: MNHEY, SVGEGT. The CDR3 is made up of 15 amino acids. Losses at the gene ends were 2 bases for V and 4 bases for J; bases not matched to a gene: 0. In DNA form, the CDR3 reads TGTGCCAGCAGTTACGGACTAGCGGGCACCGGGGAGCTGTTTTTT. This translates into CASSYGLAGTGELFF.